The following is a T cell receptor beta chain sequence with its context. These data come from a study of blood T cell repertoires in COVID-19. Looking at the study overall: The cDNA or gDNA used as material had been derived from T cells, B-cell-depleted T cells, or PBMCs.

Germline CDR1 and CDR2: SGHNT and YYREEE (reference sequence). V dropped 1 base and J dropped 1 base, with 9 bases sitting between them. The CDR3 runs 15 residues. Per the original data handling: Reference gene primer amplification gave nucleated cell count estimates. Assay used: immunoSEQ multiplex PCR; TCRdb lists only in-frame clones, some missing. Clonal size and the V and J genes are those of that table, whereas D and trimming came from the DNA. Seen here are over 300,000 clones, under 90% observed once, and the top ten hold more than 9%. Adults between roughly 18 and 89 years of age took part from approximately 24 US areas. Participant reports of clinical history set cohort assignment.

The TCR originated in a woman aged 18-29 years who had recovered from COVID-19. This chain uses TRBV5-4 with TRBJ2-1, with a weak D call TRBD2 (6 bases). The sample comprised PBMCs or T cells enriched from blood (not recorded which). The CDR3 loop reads CASSLTGASYNEQFF. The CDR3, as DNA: TGTGCCAGCAGCTTGACGGGAGCGTCCTACAATGAGCAGTTCTTC.